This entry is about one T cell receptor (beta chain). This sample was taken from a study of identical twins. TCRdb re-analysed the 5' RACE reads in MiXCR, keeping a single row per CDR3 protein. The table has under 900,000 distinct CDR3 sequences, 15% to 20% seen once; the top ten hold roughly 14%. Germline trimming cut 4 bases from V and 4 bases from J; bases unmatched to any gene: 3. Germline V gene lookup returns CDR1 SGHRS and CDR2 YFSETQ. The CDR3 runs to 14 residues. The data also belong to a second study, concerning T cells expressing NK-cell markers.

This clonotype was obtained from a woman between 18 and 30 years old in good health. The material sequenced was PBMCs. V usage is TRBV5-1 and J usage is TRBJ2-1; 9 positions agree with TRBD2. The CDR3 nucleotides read TGCGCCAGCAGCCGACTAGCGGTTTACAATGAGCAGTTCTTC. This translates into CASSRLAVYNEQFF.